These 13 T cell receptor beta chains originate from one sample sequenced in a study of T cells after posttransplantation cyclophosphamide. The data were produced by immunoSEQ multiplex PCR, yet TCRdb's version contains in-frame clones alone and is incomplete. This sample has roughly 35,000 clones, each found more than once. Source material: PBMCs. The receptors here all came from a woman aged 45-59 years in good health and a related stem cell transplant donor.

This clone was counted at least ten times. The rearrangement uses TRBV7-3 and TRBJ2-1; D might be TRBD2 (7 bases). V was trimmed by 5 bases and J by 7 bases, leaving 15 bases between them. CDR1 and CDR2 (germline): SGHTA, FQGTGA. The CDR3 extends over 14 amino acids. CDR3 sequence reads: CASSEGGEGNEQFF. In DNA, the CDR3 is TGTGCCAGCAGCGAGGGGGGGGAAGGGAATGAGCAGTTCTTC.

This clone was seen a few times. The chain employs TRBV5-4 and TRBJ2-2; TRBD2 agrees at 8 bases. Germline loops: CDR1 SGHNT, CDR2 YYREEE (reference sequence). The CDR3 is 15 amino acids. V trimming: 2 bases; J trimming: 3 bases; junction bases outside the gene matches: 3. The CDR3 region has the DNA TGTGCCAGCAGCTTTCCACTAGCGGACACCGGGGAGCTGTTTTTT. This sequence encodes CASSFPLADTGELFF.

This clone came up many times. The CDR3 loop reads CASSLRGTDLSYEQYF. DNA of the CDR3: TGTGCCAGCAGCTTACGGGGGACAGATTTATCCTACGAGCAGTACTTC. This chain links TRBV7-9 with TRBJ2-7; a weak D match, TRBD1 (7 bases). This CDR3 has 16 amino acids. The germline CDR1 and CDR2 sequences are SEHNR and FQNEAQ (reference sequence). The V end lost 2 bases, the J end lost 1 base, and 15 bases lay between the germline ends.

This clone occurred many times. The V gene is TRBV28, the J gene TRBJ2-7, with TRBD2 matching over 9 bases. The CDR3 sequence is 13 residues long. V dropped 6 bases and J dropped 1; count of bases not matched to a gene: 1. The germline CDR1 and CDR2 sequences are MDHEN and SYDVKM. The CDR3 protein is CASSLAGSYEQYF. CDR3 coding DNA: TGTGCCAGCAGCCTAGCGGGGTCCTACGAGCAGTACTTC.

Many counts were recorded for this clone. The chain carries TRBV11-3 and TRBJ2-7; D might be TRBD1 (6 bases). Trimming pared 0 bases from V and 6 bases from J, leaving 15 bases between. CDR3 length: 15 residues. The germline gives CDR1 SGHNT, CDR2 YENEEA. In DNA form, the CDR3 reads TGTGCCAGCAGCTTAGAAGGGACAACGCCCCGCGAGCAGTACTTC. It yields the protein CASSLEGTTPREQYF.

This clone came up many times. The V call is TRBV7-2, the J call TRBJ1-4; D ambiguous. V was cut by 4 bases and J by 7 bases, with 10 bases left in between. The CDR3 is made up of 13 amino acids. Germline CDR1 SGHTA, CDR2 FQGNSA. The CDR3 region has the DNA TGTGCCAGCAGCTCCAAGGCAGGTGAAAAACTGTTTTTT. Protein product: CASSSKAGEKLFF.

At least ten counts were recorded for this clone. The chain uses TRBV5-6 and TRBJ1-1; no definite D call. CDR1 is SGHDT and CDR2 is YYEEEE in the germline V gene. V was trimmed by 0 bases and J by 1 base, leaving 4 bases between them. The CDR3 spans 13 residues. CDR3 coding DNA: TGTGCCAGCAGCTTGGAACAGAACACTGAAGCTTTCTTT. Translating it yields CASSLEQNTEAFF.

A few counts support this clone. The chain uses TRBV5-6 and TRBJ2-1, with 7 bases matching TRBD2. Germline assignment: CDR1 SGHDT and CDR2 YYEEEE. J lost 9 bases, V lost 0 bases, and 15 bases had no gene match. The CDR3 is 17 residues long. The CDR3, as DNA: TGTGCCAGCAGCTTGGCCGGGGGGAGTGGCGCGGTCGGTGAGCAGTTCTTC. Its protein product is CASSLAGGSGAVGEQFF.

V and J are TRBV27 and TRBJ1-2, with TRBD1 as a possible D gene (6 bases). Per germline, CDR1 MNHEY and CDR2 SMNVEV (reference sequence). Trimming removed 3 bases from V and 4 bases from J, with 9 bases in between. CDR3 size: 13 residues. Written as DNA, the CDR3 is TGTGCCAGCAGTTTTCAGGGGCGCTATGGCTACACCTTC. This encodes CASSFQGRYGYTF.

This clone was seen a few times. CDR3 sequence (DNA): TGTGCCAGCAGCTCGGGACAGGGGAAGCGCACAGATACGCAGTATTTT. Protein sequence: CASSSGQGKRTDTQYF. The chain has TRBV27 and TRBJ2-3; 10 nucleotides line up with TRBD1. J was trimmed by 1 base and V by 6 bases; bases with no gene match: 7. CDR3 length: 16 residues. The germline V gene has CDR1 MNHEY and CDR2 SMNVEV (reference sequence).

In this sample, this clone turned up many times. J is TRBJ2-7 and V is TRBV10-3; TRBD1 matches at 10 bases. The germline V gene has CDR1 ENHRY and CDR2 SYGVKD. V trimming: 8 bases; J trimming: 5 bases; junction bases outside the gene matches: 6. This CDR3 comprises 13 residues. CDR3 DNA sequence: TGTGCCATCTCGGGACAGGGGCTCAACGAGCAGTACTTC. The encoded protein is CAISGQGLNEQYF.

This clone occurred many times. The V gene is TRBV18, the J gene TRBJ2-7; tentatively, D is TRBD1 (6 bases). Per the germline V gene, CDR1 is KGHSH and CDR2 is LQKENI. The CDR3 loop spans 13 amino acids. V lost 6 bases to trimming and J lost 5 bases, with 14 bases between them. The CDR3 region is CASSSPPGDEQYF. The CDR3 nucleotides read TGTGCCAGCTCGTCACCCCCAGGGGACGAGCAGTACTTC. The variable domain in full, with the rest retrieved from reference TRBV18 and TRBJ2-7, is NAGVMQNPRHLVRRRGQEARLRCSPMKGHSHVYWYRQLPEEGLKFMVYLQKENIIDESGMPKERFSAEFPKEGPSILRIQQVVRGDSAAYFCASSSPPGDEQYFGPGTRLTVT.

J is TRBJ2-1 and V is TRBV11-2; TRBD2 agrees at 9 bases. Germline assignment: CDR1 SGHAT and CDR2 FQNNGV. CDR3 size: 15 residues. After removal of 3 bases from V and 7 bases from J, the junction contained 7 bases not matched to a gene. Written as DNA, the CDR3 is TGTGCCAGCAGCTTTTCTAGCGGGATAAGAAATGAGCAGTTCTTC. It yields the protein CASSFSSGIRNEQFF.